This T cell receptor beta chain was observed in a study of Ad26.COV2.S vaccination and SARS-CoV-2 variants. The overall study: The authors gave Ad26.COV2.S intramuscularly, either once or twice 56 days apart.

The germline V gene has CDR1 KGHSH and CDR2 LQKENI. The V gene end was trimmed by 5 bases and the J gene end by 8 bases; junction bases not matched to a gene: 8. This CDR3 has 14 amino acids. As to treatment: around 19 received Ad26.COV2.S at low or high dose, single or two shots; about 5 received placebo; per-sample allocation not given. Day 63 after the first vaccine or placebo injection was the time point for sampling. Using immunoSEQ multiplex PCR, the repertoire was profiled, and TCRdb retains in-frame clones only, with some absent. The sample holds roughly 320,000 clones, just under 85% seen once.

The input for sequencing was peripheral blood, taken in a trial of Ad26.COV2.S vaccine versus placebo. The chain employs TRBV18 and TRBJ2-1, with TRBD1 matching 8 bases. This TCR was sampled from a person aged 18-60 years who received the Ad26.COV2.S COVID-19 vaccine or a placebo. The CDR3 bases are TGTGCCAGCTCAACGCGGACAGGGATCCATGAGCAGTTCTTC. This encodes CASSTRTGIHEQFF.